This T cell receptor (beta chain) was captured in a study of OX40 agonist ivuxolimab in advanced cancers. Method: immunoSEQ multiplex PCR; TCRdb's copy keeps in-frame clones and lacks some. The sample lists 30,000 or so clones; approximately 80% were seen once. CDR3 length: 14 residues. The junction had 6 bases not matched to a gene; V was cut back by 4 bases and J by 4 bases. The germline CDR1 and CDR2 sequences are SGDLS and YYNGEE. This clone was picked up one time. The TCR sequence derives from an adult with an advanced solid tumor such as melanoma, head and neck, liver or kidney cancer. The V call is TRBV9, the J call TRBJ1-2, with 8 bases identical to TRBD1. This specimen was CD4+ or CD8+ T cells sorted from blood, taken in a trial of the OX40 agonist ivuxolimab. The CDR3 here is CASSFRTGIYGYTF. Here the CDR3 DNA reads TGTGCCAGCAGCTTCCGGACAGGGATCTATGGCTACACCTTC.